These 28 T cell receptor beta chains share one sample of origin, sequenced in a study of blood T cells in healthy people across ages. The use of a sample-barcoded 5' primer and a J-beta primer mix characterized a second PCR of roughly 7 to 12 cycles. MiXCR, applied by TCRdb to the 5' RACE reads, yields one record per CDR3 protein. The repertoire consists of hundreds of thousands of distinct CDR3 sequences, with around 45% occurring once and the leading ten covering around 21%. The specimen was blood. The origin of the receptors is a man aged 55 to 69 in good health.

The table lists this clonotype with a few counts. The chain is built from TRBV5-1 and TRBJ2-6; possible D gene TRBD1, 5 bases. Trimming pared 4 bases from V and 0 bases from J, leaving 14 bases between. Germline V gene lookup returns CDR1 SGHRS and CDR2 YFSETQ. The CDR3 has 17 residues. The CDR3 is CASSRFDSSSGANVLTF. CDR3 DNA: TGCGCCAGCAGCCGCTTCGACAGTTCCTCTGGGGCCAACGTCCTGACTTTC.

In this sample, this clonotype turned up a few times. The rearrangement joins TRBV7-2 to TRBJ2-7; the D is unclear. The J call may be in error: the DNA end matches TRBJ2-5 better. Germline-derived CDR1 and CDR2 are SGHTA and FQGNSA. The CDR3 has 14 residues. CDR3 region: CASSSTSRLETQYF. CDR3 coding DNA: TGTGCCAGCAGCTCGACGAGCCGATTGGAGACCCAGTACTTC.

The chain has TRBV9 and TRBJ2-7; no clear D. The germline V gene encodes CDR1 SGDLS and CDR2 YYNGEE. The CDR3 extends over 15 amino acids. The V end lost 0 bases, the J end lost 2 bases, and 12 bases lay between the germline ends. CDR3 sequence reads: CASSVATSGTYEQYF. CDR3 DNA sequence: TGTGCCAGCAGCGTAGCTACATCCGGCACCTACGAGCAGTACTTC.

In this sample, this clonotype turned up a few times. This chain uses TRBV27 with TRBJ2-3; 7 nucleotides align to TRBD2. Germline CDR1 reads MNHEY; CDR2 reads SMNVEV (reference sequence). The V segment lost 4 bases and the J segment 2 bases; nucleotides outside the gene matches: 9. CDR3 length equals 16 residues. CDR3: CASSSSRGDFTDTQYF. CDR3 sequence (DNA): TGTGCCAGCAGTTCGTCCCGGGGGGACTTCACAGATACGCAGTATTTT.

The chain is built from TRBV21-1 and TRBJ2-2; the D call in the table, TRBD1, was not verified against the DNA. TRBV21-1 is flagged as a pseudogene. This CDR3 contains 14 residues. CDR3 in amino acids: CASLRQDCTGELFF. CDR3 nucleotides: TGTGCCAGCCTTCGACAGGATTGCACCGGGGAGCTGTTTTTT.

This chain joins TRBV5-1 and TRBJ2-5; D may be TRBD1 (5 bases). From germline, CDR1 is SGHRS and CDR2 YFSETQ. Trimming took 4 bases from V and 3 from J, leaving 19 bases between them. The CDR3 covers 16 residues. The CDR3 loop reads CASSVSRVPRKETQYF. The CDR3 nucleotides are TGCGCCAGCAGCGTATCCAGGGTCCCTCGGAAAGAGACCCAGTACTTC.

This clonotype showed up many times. CDR3 region: CASSIRTGGINEQYF. In DNA form, the CDR3 reads TGCGCCAGCAGCATACGGACAGGGGGCATCAACGAGCAGTACTTC. The chain combines TRBV4-1 with TRBJ2-7, with TRBD1 identical over 11 bases. J lost 5 bases, V lost 5 bases, and 8 bases had no gene match. The CDR3 totals 15 residues. Germline values: CDR1 MGHRA, CDR2 YSYEKL.

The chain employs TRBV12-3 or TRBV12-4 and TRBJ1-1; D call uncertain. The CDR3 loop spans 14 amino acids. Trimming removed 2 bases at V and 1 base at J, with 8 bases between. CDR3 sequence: CASSLSRANTEAFF. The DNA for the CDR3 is TGTGCCAGCAGTTTAAGTCGGGCGAACACTGAAGCTTTCTTT.

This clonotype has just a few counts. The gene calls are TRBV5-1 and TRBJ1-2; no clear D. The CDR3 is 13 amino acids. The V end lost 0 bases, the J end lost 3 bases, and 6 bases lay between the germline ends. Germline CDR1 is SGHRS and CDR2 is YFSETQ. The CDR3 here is CASSLGMDYGYTF. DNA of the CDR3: TGCGCCAGCAGCTTGGGTATGGACTATGGCTACACCTTC.

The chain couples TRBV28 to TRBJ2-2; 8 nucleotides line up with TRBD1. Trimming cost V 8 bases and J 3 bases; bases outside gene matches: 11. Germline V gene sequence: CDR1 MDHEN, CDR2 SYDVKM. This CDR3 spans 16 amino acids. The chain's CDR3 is CASAKTGGRDTGELFF. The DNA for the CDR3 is TGTGCCAGCGCCAAAACAGGGGGACGTGACACCGGGGAGCTGTTTTTT.

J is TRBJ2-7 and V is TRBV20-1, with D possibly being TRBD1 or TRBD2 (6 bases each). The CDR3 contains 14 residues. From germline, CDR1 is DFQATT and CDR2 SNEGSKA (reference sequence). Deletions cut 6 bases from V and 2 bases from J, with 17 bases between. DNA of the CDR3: TGCAGTGCGGGGGGCGCTGACACAGCCTACGAGCAGTACTTC. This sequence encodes CSAGGADTAYEQYF.

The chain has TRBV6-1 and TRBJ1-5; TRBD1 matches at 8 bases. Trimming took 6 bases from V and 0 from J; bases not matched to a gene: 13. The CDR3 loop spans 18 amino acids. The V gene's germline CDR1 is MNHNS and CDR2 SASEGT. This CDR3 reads CASRQGQDLQYSNQPQHF. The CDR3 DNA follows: TGTGCCAGCAGACAGGGACAGGACTTACAATATAGCAATCAGCCCCAGCATTTT.

CDR3 coding DNA: TGTGCCAGCAGCTTTGGACAGGGGGAGGGAGATACGCAGTATTTT. Its translation: CASSFGQGEGDTQYF. This chain uses TRBV9 with TRBJ2-3; 10 positions match TRBD1. After removal of 4 bases from V and 5 bases from J, the junction contained 7 bases not matched to a gene. This CDR3 spans 15 amino acids. CDR1 is SGDLS and CDR2 is YYNGEE in the germline V gene.

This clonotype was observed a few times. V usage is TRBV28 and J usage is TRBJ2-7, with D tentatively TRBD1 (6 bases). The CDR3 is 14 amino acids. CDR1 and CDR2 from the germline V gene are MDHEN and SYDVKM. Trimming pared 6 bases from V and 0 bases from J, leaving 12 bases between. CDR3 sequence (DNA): TGTGCCAGCAGATCCCAGGGGAGCTCCTACGAGCAGTACTTC. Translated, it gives CASRSQGSSYEQYF.

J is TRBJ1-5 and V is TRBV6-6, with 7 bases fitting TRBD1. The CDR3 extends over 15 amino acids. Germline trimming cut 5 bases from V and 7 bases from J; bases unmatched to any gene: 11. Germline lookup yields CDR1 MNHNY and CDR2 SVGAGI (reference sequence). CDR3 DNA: TGTGCCAGCAGTAGTTTCGGGACAGACGAGCAGCCCCAGCATTTT. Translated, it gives CASSSFGTDEQPQHF.

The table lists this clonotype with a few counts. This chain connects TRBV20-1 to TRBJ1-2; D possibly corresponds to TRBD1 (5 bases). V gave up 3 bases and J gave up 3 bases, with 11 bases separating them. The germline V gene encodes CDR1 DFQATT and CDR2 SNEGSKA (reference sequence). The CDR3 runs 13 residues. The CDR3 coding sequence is TGCAGTGCTAGCTACTCAGGGCACTATGGCTACACCTTC. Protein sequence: CSASYSGHYGYTF.

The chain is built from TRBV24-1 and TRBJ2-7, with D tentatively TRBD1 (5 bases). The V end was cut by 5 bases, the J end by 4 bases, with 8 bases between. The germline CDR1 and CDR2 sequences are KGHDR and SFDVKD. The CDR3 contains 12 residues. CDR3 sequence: CATSVSGYEQYF. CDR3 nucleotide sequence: TGTGCCACCAGTGTGTCAGGGTACGAGCAGTACTTC.

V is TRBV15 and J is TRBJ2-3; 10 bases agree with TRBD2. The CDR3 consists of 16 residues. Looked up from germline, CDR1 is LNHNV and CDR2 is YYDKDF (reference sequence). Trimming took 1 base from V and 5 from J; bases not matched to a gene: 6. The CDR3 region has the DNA TGTGCCACCAGCAGAGCCCAGCGGGGGGGCCTAGATACGCAGTATTTT. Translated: CATSRAQRGGLDTQYF. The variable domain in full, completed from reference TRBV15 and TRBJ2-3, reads DAMVIQNPRYQVTQFGKPVTLSCSQTLNHNVMYWYQQKSSQAPKLLFHYYDKDFNNEADTPDNFQSRRPNTSFCFLDIRSPGLGDTAMYLCATSRAQRGGLDTQYFGPGTRLTVL.

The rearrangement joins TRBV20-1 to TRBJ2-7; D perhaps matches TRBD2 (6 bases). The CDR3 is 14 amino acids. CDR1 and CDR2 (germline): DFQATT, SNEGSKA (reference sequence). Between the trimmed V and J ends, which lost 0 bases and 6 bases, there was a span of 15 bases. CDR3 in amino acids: CSARDPSRGTEQYF. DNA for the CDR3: TGCAGTGCTAGAGATCCCAGCCGCGGGACCGAGCAGTACTTC.

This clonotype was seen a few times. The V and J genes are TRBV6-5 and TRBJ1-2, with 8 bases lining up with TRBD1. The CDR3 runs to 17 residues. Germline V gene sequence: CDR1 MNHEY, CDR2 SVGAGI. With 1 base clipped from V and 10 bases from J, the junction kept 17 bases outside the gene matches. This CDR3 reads CASSYLVPGTGPRDYTF. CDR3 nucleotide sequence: TGTGCCAGCAGTTACTTAGTACCAGGGACAGGACCCAGGGACTACACCTTC.

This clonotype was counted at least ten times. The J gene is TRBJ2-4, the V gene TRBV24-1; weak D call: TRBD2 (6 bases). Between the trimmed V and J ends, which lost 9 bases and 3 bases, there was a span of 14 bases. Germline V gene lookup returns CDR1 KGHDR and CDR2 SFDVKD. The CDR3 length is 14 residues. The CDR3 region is CATSEGRDKNIQYF. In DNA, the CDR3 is TGTGCCACCTCGGAGGGGCGCGACAAAAACATTCAGTACTTC.

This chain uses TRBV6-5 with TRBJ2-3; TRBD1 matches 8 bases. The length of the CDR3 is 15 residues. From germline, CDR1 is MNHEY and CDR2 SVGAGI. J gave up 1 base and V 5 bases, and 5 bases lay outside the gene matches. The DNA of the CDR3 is TGTGCCAGCAGTGGCCGGACAGGGCGCACAGATACGCAGTATTTT. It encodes CASSGRTGRTDTQYF.

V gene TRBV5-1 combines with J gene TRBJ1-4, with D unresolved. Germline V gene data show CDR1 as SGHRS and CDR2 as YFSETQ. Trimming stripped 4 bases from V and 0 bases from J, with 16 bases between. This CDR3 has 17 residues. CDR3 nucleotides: TGCGCCAGCAGCAGGCAGCCGGGGTCGACAACTAATGAAAAACTGTTTTTT. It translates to CASSRQPGSTTNEKLFF.

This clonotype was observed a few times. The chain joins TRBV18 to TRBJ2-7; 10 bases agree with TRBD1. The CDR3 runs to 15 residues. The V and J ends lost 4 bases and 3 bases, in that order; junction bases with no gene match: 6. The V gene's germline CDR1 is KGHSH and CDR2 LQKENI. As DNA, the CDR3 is TGTGCCAGCTCACTCGGGACAGGGGTCGGCTACGAGCAGTACTTC. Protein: CASSLGTGVGYEQYF.

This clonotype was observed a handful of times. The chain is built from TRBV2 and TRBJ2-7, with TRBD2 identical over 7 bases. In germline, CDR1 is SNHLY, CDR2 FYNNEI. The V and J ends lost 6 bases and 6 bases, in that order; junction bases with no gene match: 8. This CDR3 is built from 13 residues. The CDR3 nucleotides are TGTGCCAGCAGGGAGGGACTACTGGGCGAGCAGTACTTC. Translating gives CASREGLLGEQYF.

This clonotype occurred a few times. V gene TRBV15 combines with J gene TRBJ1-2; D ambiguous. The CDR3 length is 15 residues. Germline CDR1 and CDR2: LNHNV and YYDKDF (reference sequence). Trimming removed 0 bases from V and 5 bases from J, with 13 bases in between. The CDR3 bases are TGTGCCACCAGCAGAGAGGTGTCAGTCAAATATGGCTACACCTTC. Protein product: CATSREVSVKYGYTF.

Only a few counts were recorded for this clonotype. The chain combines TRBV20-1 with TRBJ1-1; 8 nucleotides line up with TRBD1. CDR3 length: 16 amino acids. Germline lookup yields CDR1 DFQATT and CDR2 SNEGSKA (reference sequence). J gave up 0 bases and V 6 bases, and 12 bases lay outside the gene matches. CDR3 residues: CSAFSGGPKMNTEAFF. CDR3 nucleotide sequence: TGCAGTGCCTTCTCAGGGGGCCCAAAGATGAACACTGAAGCTTTCTTT.

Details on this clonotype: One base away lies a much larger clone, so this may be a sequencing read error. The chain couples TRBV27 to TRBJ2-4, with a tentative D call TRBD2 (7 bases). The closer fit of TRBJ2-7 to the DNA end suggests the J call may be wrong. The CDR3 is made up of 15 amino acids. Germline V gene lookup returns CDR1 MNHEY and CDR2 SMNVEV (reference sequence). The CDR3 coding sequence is TGTGCCAGCAGTTCAACAGGGAGGGGACGCTACGAGCAGTACTTC. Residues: CASSSTGRGRYEQYF.